This T cell receptor (beta chain) comes out of a study of T cell responses to AZD1222 COVID-19 vaccine. Study results and caveats: Possibly, clonal diversity was underestimated; donors were largely white British and included more females.

Sequencing was performed with immunoSEQ multiplex PCR; in TCRdb, only in-frame clones are kept and a portion is missing. The sample shows 90,000 to 100,000 clones, roughly 89% of them seen only once. In regard to this clone: Its antigen is currently unknown.

Germline V gives CDR1 MDHEN, CDR2 SYDVKM. The CDR3 sequence is 14 residues long. V lost 7 bases and J 2 bases, leaving 12 bases between the germline ends. The gene calls are TRBV28 and TRBJ1-5, with D unclear. The TCR comes from an adult in good health. The source material was peripheral blood, sampled on day 0 of AZD1222 vaccination. The CDR3, as DNA: TGTGCCAGCAATCCCGGGTCGCGCAATCAGCCCCAGCATTTT. Amino acid sequence: CASNPGSRNQPQHF.